These T cell receptor beta chains were read from a single sample in a study of T cells in Graves' hyperthyroidism and ophthalmopathy. TCRdb processed the multiplex PCR reads anew with MiXCR; each CDR3 protein has one entry. Of 450,000 to 700,000 distinct CDR3 sequences listed, more than 45% are singletons. The sample consisted of peripheral blood or thyroid tissue (not recorded which). These receptors came from an adult woman with Graves' disease, either hyperthyroidism or ophthalmopathy (not recorded which). Each CDR3 is given with its conserved first and last residue. Each record gives: J gene, V gene, D gene, clone size, CDR3 DNA, CDR3 protein. The D gene is left open where the match is weak. Some rows have no size entry. The others give once, few or many, or a class for an expanded clone.

>TRBJ1-2|TRBV5-1|-|many
TGCGCCAGCAGCTTGTTGGGGCGTACGAACTATGGCTACACCTTC
CASSLLGRTNYGYTF
>TRBJ1-6|TRBV20-1|TRBD1|many
TGCAGTGCTTCGGGACAGGGGGCAGGTTCTGCCCTCCACTTT
CSASGQGAGSALHF
>TRBJ2-7|TRBV3-1|-|few
TGTGCCAGCAGCCACTGGGAGGCTCTGGGCGAGCAGTACTTC
CASSHWEALGEQYF
>TRBJ1-2|TRBV2|TRBD1|-
TGTGCCAGCCTCCCCGGGACAGCAACTAACTATGGCTACACCTTC
CASLPGTATNYGYTF
>TRBJ2-7|TRBV13|-|-
TGTGCCAGCAGCCCCACGGGACGGTCCTACGAGCAGTACTTC
CASSPTGRSYEQYF
>TRBJ1-1|TRBV10-3|-|-
TGTGCCATCAGGAGAGAACTGAACACTGAAGCTTTCTTT
CAIRRELNTEAFF
>TRBJ2-7|TRBV15|-|-
TGTGCCACCAGCAGAGAAGGGCAGGGGAGCCACGAGCAGTACTTC
CATSREGQGSHEQYF
>TRBJ2-7|TRBV29-1|-|-
TGCAGCGTTTTGGAGGAGATCTCCTACGAGCAGTACTTC
CSVLEEISYEQYF
>TRBJ2-7|TRBV10-3|TRBD1|-
TGTGCCATCAGGGGGACAGGGTCGGGCGAGCAGTACTTC
CAIRGTGSGEQYF
>TRBJ1-1|TRBV29-1|-|-
TGCAGCGTAAAGGCCCAGAACACTGAAGCTTTCTTT
CSVKAQNTEAFF
>TRBJ2-7|TRBV29-1|-|few
TGCAGCGTTTGGACCAACTACGAGCAGTACTTC
CSVWTNYEQYF
>TRBJ1-1|TRBV2|TRBD1|once
TGTGCCAGCAGGGGGACAGGGGAAACTGAAGCTTTCTTT
CASRGTGETEAFF
>TRBJ1-4|TRBV12-3/TRBV12-4|-|-
TGTGCCAGCAGTGGGTCAGGAAGTAATGAAAAACTGTTTTTT
CASSGSGSNEKLFF
>TRBJ1-1|TRBV7-8|-|-
TGTGCCAGCAACTGGGGAGATTTCACTGAAGCTTTCTTT
CASNWGDFTEAFF
>TRBJ1-1|TRBV7-8|-|-
TGTGCCAGCACCCCGAATTTGGGTGGCACTGAAGCTTTCTTT
CASTPNLGGTEAFF
>TRBJ1-1|TRBV6-6|-|many
TGTGCCAGCACCGAATCGGGGGGCTACGGCACTGAAGCTTTCTTT
CASTESGGYGTEAFF
>TRBJ2-5|TRBV27|-|many
TGTGCCAGCACCGAACAGGGAGAGACCCAGTACTTC
CASTEQGETQYF
>TRBJ2-7|TRBV9|-|-
TGTGCCAGCAGCGTAGAGGCGAAGGGGGGTTCGGGGGAGCAGTACTTC
CASSVEAKGGSGEQYF
>TRBJ1-5|TRBV30|-|-
TGTGCCTGGAGTAAAGGACATAATCAGCCCCAGCATTTT
CAWSKGHNQPQHF
>TRBJ2-1|TRBV15|-|few
TGTGCCACAGGGCTTCCTACGAATGAGCAGTTCTTC
CATGLPTNEQFF
>TRBJ1-1|TRBV10-3|-|few
TGTGCCATTAACCCTCTCGGGGCCGACACTGAAGCTTTCTTT
CAINPLGADTEAFF
>TRBJ1-2|TRBV12-3/TRBV12-4|-|-
TGTGCCAGCAGTTCCGGACCGTTCTATGGCCACACCTTC
CASSSGPFYGHTF
>TRBJ1-2|TRBV19|-|many
TGTGCCAGTAGTCGAGGGTACAGCGACTATGGCTACACCTTC
CASSRGYSDYGYTF
>TRBJ1-5|TRBV14|-|-
TGTGCCAGCAGCCCCCCCTTGGCGGGTTGGCCCCAGCATTTT
CASSPPLAGWPQHF
>TRBJ1-1|TRBV2|-|many
TGTGCCAGCAGTAGACAGAGTTCGAACACTGAAGCTTTCTTT
CASSRQSSNTEAFF
>TRBJ1-4|TRBV11-2|TRBD1|-
TGTGCCAGCAGCCAAGATGTCAGGGGGAATCGGGAAAAACTGTTTTTT
CASSQDVRGNREKLFF
>TRBJ2-7|TRBV20-1|-|-
TGCAGTGCCAGAAGTGGTGTCCGGAGGGAGCAGCACTTC
CSARSGVRREQHF
>TRBJ2-5|TRBV9|-|-
TGTGCCAGCAGCGCCAACGGGGCAGACCAAGAGACCCAGTACTTC
CASSANGADQETQYF
>TRBJ1-5|TRBV5-1|-|-
TGCGCCAGCAGCTTTACCCTGGGGGCGGACCAGCCCCAGCATTTT
CASSFTLGADQPQHF
>TRBJ1-6|TRBV5-1|-|-
TGTGCCAGCAGTCTGGACGGCAATTCACCCCTCCACTTT
CASSLDGNSPLHF
>TRBJ1-1|TRBV29-1|-|-
TGCAGCGTTGTGTCTAAGATGAACACTGAAGCTTTCTTT
CSVVSKMNTEAFF
>TRBJ2-6|TRBV9|-|many
TGTGCCAGCAGCGTACCTTGGGGGGCGAGCTCTGGGGCCAACGTCCTGACTTTC
CASSVPWGASSGANVLTF
>TRBJ1-1|TRBV6-5|-|many
TGTGCCAGCAGTCCAACGAGGGGGGTAGGGGCTGAAGCTTTCTTT
CASSPTRGVGAEAFF
>TRBJ2-5|TRBV20-1|TRBD1|-
TGCAGTGCTAGAGATTCCCCGGACAGGGCGGATGGCAATCAGCCCCAGTACTTC
CSARDSPDRADGNQPQYF
>TRBJ1-1|TRBV20-1|-|many
TGCAGTGCTAGCTCCACCATCGCCTGGGGCACTGAAGCTTTCTTT
CSASSTIAWGTEAFF
>TRBJ1-1|TRBV5-1|-|many
TGCGCCAGCAGCCAAGAACCCGGGGCTGAAGCTTTCTTT
CASSQEPGAEAFF
>TRBJ2-6|TRBV7-2|TRBD2|-
TGTGCCAGCAGCTTAGTGGGGTGGCGGGAGCCTACCGGGGCCAACGTCCTGACTTTC
CASSLVGWREPTGANVLTF
>TRBJ2-2|TRBV24-1|-|-
TGTGCCACCAGTGACCAGGGGAGTCACACCGGGGAGCTGTTTTTT
CATSDQGSHTGELFF
>TRBJ2-7|TRBV7-8|-|many
TGTGCCAGCAGCAACGGACAAGCCTACGAGCAGTACTTC
CASSNGQAYEQYF
>TRBJ1-5|TRBV28|-|few
TGTGCCAGCAGTTTACCGGGCCGGGTCCAGCATTTT
CASSLPGRVQHF
>TRBJ1-6|TRBV6-1|-|-
TGTGCCAGCAGTTACGGACGTTATCCTGTGTCACCCCTCCACTTT
CASSYGRYPVSPLHF
>TRBJ1-4|TRBV25-1|-|-
TGTGCCAGCTTAGAGGGAAGAGGAGAAAAACTGTTTTTT
CASLEGRGEKLFF
>TRBJ1-6|TRBV25-1|-|-
TGTGCCAGCAGTGCATCCTTGACAGGATTTTATAATTCACCCCTCCACTTT
CASSASLTGFYNSPLHF
>TRBJ1-1|TRBV10-3|TRBD1|many
TGTGCCATCAGTGAGTTTTGGGCAGGGGGCGTGCGGGACACTGAAGCTTTCTTT
CAISEFWAGGVRDTEAFF
>TRBJ1-1|TRBV7-8|-|few
TGTGCCAGCAGCTTAGTGCGGAAGGCTGAAGCTTTCTTT
CASSLVRKAEAFF
>TRBJ1-3|TRBV12-3/TRBV12-4|-|-
TGTGCCAGCATTTCTGGGGGCTCTGGAAACACCATATATTTT
CASISGGSGNTIYF
>TRBJ1-2|TRBV7-9|-|-
TGTGCCAGCAGCTTTGGGCGGAGAGTTGTCGGCTATGGCTACACCTTC
CASSFGRRVVGYGYTF
>TRBJ1-2|TRBV27|TRBD1|many
TGTGCCAGCAGTACCCAACAGGGGGCAGTAGGCTACACCTTC
CASSTQQGAVGYTF
>TRBJ2-6|TRBV7-8|-|many
TGTGCCAGCAGTAAAAGCTCTGGGGCCAACGTCCTGACTTTC
CASSKSSGANVLTF
>TRBJ2-7|TRBV4-2|TRBD2|many
TGTGCCAGCAGCCAAGATCGAGCGGGAGAGTACGAGCAGTACTTC
CASSQDRAGEYEQYF
>TRBJ2-7|TRBV29-1|-|-
TGCAGCGTTGTTTTGGCTCCCCATCACGTTGGGCAGTACTTC
CSVVLAPHHVGQYF
>TRBJ2-6|TRBV6-2/TRBV6-3|-|many
TGTGCCAGCAGTTACGATGCTGGGGCCAACGTCCTGACTTTC
CASSYDAGANVLTF
>TRBJ1-1|TRBV15|-|many
TGTGCCACCAGCAGAGACCGAGGACTTAACACTGAAGCTTTCTTT
CATSRDRGLNTEAFF
>TRBJ2-7|TRBV27|-|few
TGTGCCGTTCGAGGGCCCTCTCATCCCGGAGAGCAGTACTTC
CAVRGPSHPGEQYF
>TRBJ2-5|TRBV20-1|-|-
TGCAGTGCTAAAGAGAGGGGGGAGACCCAGTACTTC
CSAKERGETQYF